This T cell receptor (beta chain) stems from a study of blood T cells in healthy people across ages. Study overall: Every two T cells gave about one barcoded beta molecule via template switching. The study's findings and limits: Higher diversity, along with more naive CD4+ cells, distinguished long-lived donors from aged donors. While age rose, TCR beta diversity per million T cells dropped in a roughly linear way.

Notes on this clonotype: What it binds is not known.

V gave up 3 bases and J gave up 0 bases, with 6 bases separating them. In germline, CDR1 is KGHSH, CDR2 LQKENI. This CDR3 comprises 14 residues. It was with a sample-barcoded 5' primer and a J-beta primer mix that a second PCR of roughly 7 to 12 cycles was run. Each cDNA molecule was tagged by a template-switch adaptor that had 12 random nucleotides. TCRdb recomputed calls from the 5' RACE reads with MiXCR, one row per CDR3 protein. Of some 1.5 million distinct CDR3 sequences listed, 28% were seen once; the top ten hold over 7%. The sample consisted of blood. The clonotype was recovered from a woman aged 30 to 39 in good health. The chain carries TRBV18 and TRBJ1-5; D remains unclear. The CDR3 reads CASSPDISNQPQHF. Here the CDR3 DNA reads TGTGCCAGCTCACCCGATATTAGCAATCAGCCCCAGCATTTT.